One sample yielded the 19 T cell receptor beta chains listed below, sequenced in a study of OX40 agonist ivuxolimab in advanced cancers. Libraries were prepared by immunoSEQ multiplex PCR; TCRdb keeps only in-frame clonotypes and omits some of them. The repertoire holds 80,000 or so clones, with roughly 91% as singletons. The sequencing used CD4+ or CD8+ T cells sorted from blood, collected in a trial of the OX40 agonist ivuxolimab. The receptors here all came from an adult with an advanced solid tumor such as melanoma, head and neck, liver or kidney cancer.

The rearrangement joins TRBV4-3 to TRBJ2-5; the match to TRBD2 covers 7 bases. The V segment lost 0 bases and the J segment 5 bases; nucleotides outside the gene matches: 12. From germline, CDR1 is LGHNA and CDR2 YSLEER. The CDR3 has 17 amino acids. CDR3: CASSQDHPSGTHETQYF. The CDR3 DNA sequence: TGCGCCAGCAGCCAAGATCATCCGAGCGGGACTCACGAGACCCAGTACTTC.

The chain carries TRBV4-3 and TRBJ1-2; 7 bases agree with TRBD1. This CDR3 is 15 amino acids long. Trimming removed 0 bases from V and 4 bases from J; junction bases left unmatched: 5. CDR1 is LGHNA and CDR2 is YSLEER in the germline V gene. The CDR3 DNA follows: TGCGCCAGCAGCCAAGACAGGGGGTCAGTCTATGGCTACACCTTC. The encoded protein is CASSQDRGSVYGYTF.

The rearrangement joins TRBV27 to TRBJ1-2; a possible D gene is TRBD1 (5 bases). CDR1 and CDR2 from the germline V gene are MNHEY and SMNVEV (reference sequence). The CDR3 loop spans 11 amino acids. Deletions cut 8 bases from V and 3 bases from J, with 7 bases between. CDR3 nucleotide sequence: TGTGCCAGCTGGGGGTACTATGGCTACACCTTC. Its translation is CASWGYYGYTF.

The chain recombines TRBV10-3 with TRBJ2-1; 7 bases line up with TRBD1. This CDR3 has 12 residues. Losses at the gene ends were 8 bases for V and 6 bases for J; bases not matched to a gene: 4. Germline V gene sequence: CDR1 ENHRY, CDR2 SYGVKD. CDR3 in DNA: TGTGCCATCGATTCAGGGGGCAATGAGCAGTTCTTC. Its translation: CAIDSGGNEQFF.

This clone has just one count. This chain links TRBV7-8 with TRBJ2-1; TRBD2 is a possible D gene (7 bases). The CDR3 is 16 residues long. The germline gives CDR1 SGHVS, CDR2 FQNEAQ. V lost 4 bases, J lost 9 bases, and 22 bases lay in between. The CDR3 reads CASSSRLGGLGSEQFF. CDR3 coding DNA: TGTGCCAGCAGCTCGAGATTGGGGGGGCTGGGGAGTGAGCAGTTCTTC.

This chain uses TRBV29-1 with TRBJ2-4; 11 nucleotides line up with TRBD1. Losses at the gene ends were 7 bases for V and 9 bases for J; bases not matched to a gene: 11. CDR1 and CDR2 from the germline V gene are SQVTM and ANQGSEA. The CDR3 has 14 residues. For the CDR3, the DNA is TGCAGCGCGACGACGGGGACAGGGGGAAGCATTCAGTACTTC. Its protein product is CSATTGTGGSIQYF.

The chain joins TRBV9 to TRBJ2-1; 12 bases line up with TRBD2. V lost 0 bases to trimming and J lost 8 bases; unmatched junction nucleotides: 6. CDR3 length: 16 amino acids. Germline-derived CDR1 and CDR2 are SGDLS and YYNGEE. The DNA for the CDR3 is TGTGCCAGCAGCGTAGGTCCTAGCGGGGGGGCCTATGAGCAGTTCTTC. It yields the protein CASSVGPSGGAYEQFF.

This sequence joins TRBV15 and TRBJ1-1; unclear D gene. There are 15 residues in the CDR3. Germline V lookup: CDR1 LNHNV, CDR2 YYDKDF (reference sequence). V was trimmed by 2 bases and J by 3 bases, leaving 13 bases between them. The CDR3 is CATSRPTEVYTEAFF. The DNA of the CDR3 is TGTGCCACCAGCAGACCAACAGAGGTTTACACTGAAGCTTTCTTT.

The chain combines TRBV4-3 with TRBJ1-2, with D perhaps TRBD1 (6 bases). Trimming removed 1 base from V and 9 bases from J, with 21 bases in between. Germline CDR1 reads LGHNA; CDR2 reads YSLEER. The CDR3 has 16 residues. For the CDR3, the DNA is TGCGCCAGCAGCCAAGTGGGGGGGCTGGACTATGGGAGCTACACCTTC. Its protein product is CASSQVGGLDYGSYTF.

The J gene is TRBJ1-2, the V gene TRBV28; no definite D call. The CDR3 contains 13 residues. Trimming left V 4 bases short and J 6 bases short, with 12 bases between. Germline V gene sequence: CDR1 MDHEN, CDR2 SYDVKM. In DNA form, the CDR3 reads TGTGCCAGCAGTTACTTCGCGGGCGATGGCTACACCTTC. It encodes CASSYFAGDGYTF.

The rearrangement joins TRBV6-4 to TRBJ2-3, with 9 bases matching TRBD2. V gave up 4 bases and J gave up 2 bases; unmatched junction bases: 7. Per the germline V gene, CDR1 is MRHNA and CDR2 is SNTAGT. The CDR3 totals 16 residues. The CDR3 DNA reads TGTGCCAGCAGTGTTTTAGCGGGAGATCCCACAGATACGCAGTATTTT. This sequence encodes CASSVLAGDPTDTQYF.

V usage is TRBV9 and J usage is TRBJ2-3; no clear D gene. V lost 4 bases and J lost 2, with 5 bases in between. Germline V CDR1 and CDR2: SGDLS, YYNGEE. This CDR3 has 12 residues. The CDR3 DNA reads as TGTGCCAGCAGCCGCCCCACAGATACGCAGTATTTT. It encodes CASSRPTDTQYF.

V usage is TRBV9 and J usage is TRBJ1-1; D is undetermined. The germline V and J ends were trimmed by 0 bases and 0 bases, with 9 bases remaining between them. The CDR3 consists of 15 residues. Germline assignment: CDR1 SGDLS and CDR2 YYNGEE. The CDR3 here is CASSVVDTLNTEAFF. In nucleotides, the CDR3 is TGTGCCAGCAGCGTAGTTGACACCCTGAACACTGAAGCTTTCTTT.

The chain joins TRBV21-1 to TRBJ1-5; TRBD1 reflects the table's D call only, with no check against the DNA. TRBV21-1 is given as a pseudogene. This CDR3 contains 23 residues. The CDR3 reads CASRKDMTGRDRGGFMGNQPQHF. CDR3 in DNA: TGTGCCAGCAGAAAAGACATGACCGGTAGGGACAGGGGAGGATTTATGGGCAATCAGCCCCAGCATTTT.

The V gene is TRBV7-6, the J gene TRBJ1-3; D gene ambiguous. V was cut by 1 base and J by 0 bases, with 16 bases left in between. CDR1 and CDR2 from the germline V gene are SGHVS and FNYEAQ. CDR3 length: 18 amino acids. The CDR3 is CASSLEAEEISSGNTIYF. In nucleotides, the CDR3 is TGTGCCAGCAGCTTAGAGGCCGAGGAAATCAGCTCTGGAAACACCATATATTTT.

This sequence joins TRBV6-5 and TRBJ1-2, with D uncertain. Germline V CDR1 and CDR2: MNHEY, SVGAGI. The CDR3 is 15 residues long. Trimming left V 6 bases short and J 3 bases short, with 17 bases between. The CDR3, as DNA: TGTGCCAGCAGCTCCCTGGAGGCCTGGGACTATGGCTACACCTTC. It yields the protein CASSSLEAWDYGYTF.

The chain links TRBV7-9 to TRBJ2-3; 9 bases line up with TRBD1. CDR3 length: 15 residues. Trimming at V came to 7 bases and at J to 5 bases, leaving 10 bases not matched to a gene. Germline CDR1 reads SEHNR; CDR2 reads FQNEAQ (reference sequence). CDR3 protein: CASMPQGALEDTQYF. CDR3 sequence (DNA): TGTGCCAGCATGCCACAGGGGGCGCTAGAAGATACGCAGTATTTT.

The chain joins TRBV5-1 to TRBJ2-1, with 8 positions matching TRBD1. The CDR3 is 16 amino acids. Germline CDR1 SGHRS, CDR2 YFSETQ. Germline trimming cut 4 bases from V and 8 bases from J; bases unmatched to any gene: 14. The CDR3 coding sequence is TGCGCCAGCAGCGTAGACCGGGACAGGCTAGGCTATGAGCAGTTCTTC. Translated, it gives CASSVDRDRLGYEQFF.

The V and J genes are TRBV5-1 and TRBJ2-7, with 7 bases fitting TRBD1. The CDR3 extends over 14 amino acids. Trimming at V came to 0 bases and at J to 3 bases, leaving 3 bases not matched to a gene. Per the germline V gene, CDR1 is SGHRS and CDR2 is YFSETQ. The CDR3 bases are TGCGCCAGCAGCTTGGGTGCAGGGGGCTACGAGCAGTACTTC. Residues: CASSLGAGGYEQYF.